The 14 T cell receptor beta chains reported below all come from one sample, sequenced in a study of T cells in Graves' hyperthyroidism and ophthalmopathy. There were TCR beta CDR3 regions amplified from RNA transcripts. The HTBI primer set was used in a first-round RT-PCR of the TCR CDR3. TCRdb reprocessed the multiplex PCR reads with MiXCR, giving one entry per CDR3 protein. The sample contains roughly 720,000 distinct CDR3 sequences, roughly 17% of which appear only once. The sample taken for sequencing was blood. The receptors here all came from a man in his fifties with Graves' hyperthyroidism.

The chain joins TRBV11-3 to TRBJ2-2; the match to TRBD2 covers 14 bases. This CDR3 has 16 amino acids. V was pared by 4 bases and J by 7 bases, with 5 bases of the junction left unmatched. Germline V CDR1 and CDR2: SGHNT, YENEEA. CDR3 loop: CASSSRLAGGDGELFF. The DNA for the CDR3 is TGTGCCAGCAGCTCGAGACTAGCGGGAGGGGACGGGGAGCTGTTTTTT.

This clonotype was counted many times. The chain uses TRBV6-5 and TRBJ2-3; D is ambiguous. The V and J ends lost 2 bases and 0 bases respectively, with 12 bases between them. The germline CDR1 and CDR2 sequences are MNHEY and SVGAGI. The CDR3 runs to 16 residues. CDR3 bases: TGTGCCAGCAGTTACCTACTCCCATCTAGCACAGATACGCAGTATTTT. Protein: CASSYLLPSSTDTQYF.

This clonotype occurred many times. V is TRBV18 and J is TRBJ2-1; D possibly matches TRBD1 or TRBD2 (5 bases each). Per the germline V gene, CDR1 is KGHSH and CDR2 is LQKENI. The ends were cut back, 2 bases at V and 1 base at J, with 12 bases in the middle. This CDR3 region has 16 residues. DNA for the CDR3: TGTGCCAGCTCACCAAGAGGGGCGGGTTCCTACAATGAGCAGTTCTTC. Translated, it gives CASSPRGAGSYNEQFF.

Many counts were recorded for this clonotype. J is TRBJ1-6 and V is TRBV30; no definite D call. Trimming pared 7 bases from V and 10 bases from J, leaving 11 bases between. The germline V gene has CDR1 GTSNPN and CDR2 SVGIG (reference sequence). The CDR3 covers 11 residues. CDR3 sequence reads: CASGLGSPLHF. CDR3 DNA: TGTGCCTCGGGCCTCGGGTCACCCCTCCACTTT.

This clonotype was detected ten times or more. The V and J genes are TRBV2 and TRBJ1-2, with D uncertain. The CDR3 has 13 residues. Germline assignment: CDR1 SNHLY and CDR2 FYNNEI. Trimming removed 0 bases from V and 5 bases from J, with 7 bases in between. This CDR3 is CASSEAGVYGYTF. CDR3 in DNA: TGTGCCAGCAGTGAAGCGGGAGTTTATGGCTACACCTTC.

V usage is TRBV20-1 and J usage is TRBJ2-7; TRBD2 matches 8 bases. V shed 3 bases, J shed 4 bases, and the junction held 8 bases outside the gene matches. The CDR3 totals 14 residues. Germline loops: CDR1 DFQATT, CDR2 SNEGSKA (reference sequence). The CDR3 protein is CSASGRAFRYEQYF. CDR3 DNA sequence: TGCAGTGCTAGCGGGAGGGCCTTTCGGTACGAGCAGTACTTC.

This clonotype showed up many times. The chain recombines TRBV7-8 with TRBJ1-1; D might be TRBD1 (5 bases). Deletions cut 2 bases from V and 6 bases from J, with 16 bases between. The CDR3 loop spans 15 amino acids. Germline V gene data show CDR1 as SGHVS and CDR2 as FQNEAQ. CDR3 in DNA: TGTGCCAGCAGCTTAAGAGAGGGGAATTGGGCTGAAGCTTTCTTT. Translated: CASSLREGNWAEAFF.

This clonotype was seen many times. This sequence joins TRBV7-3 and TRBJ2-1; perhaps TRBD2 as D (6 bases). Trimming took 2 bases from V and 0 from J, leaving 11 bases between them. Germline V CDR1 and CDR2: SGHTA, FQGTGA. This CDR3 comprises 16 residues. The CDR3 sequence is CASSLDGGNSYNEQFF. The CDR3 DNA is TGTGCCAGCAGCTTAGACGGCGGGAACTCCTACAATGAGCAGTTCTTC.

At least ten counts were recorded for this clonotype. The chain has TRBV9 and TRBJ2-3; D ambiguous. CDR1 is SGDLS and CDR2 is YYNGEE in the germline V gene. V was shortened by 3 bases and J by 0 bases, with 14 bases between the two germline ends. The CDR3 length is 16 residues. In nucleotides, the CDR3 is TGTGCCAGCAGCGCGTCGCCGGAATTTAGCACAGATACGCAGTATTTT. This codes for CASSASPEFSTDTQYF.

This clonotype occurred many times. The rearrangement links TRBV28 to TRBJ1-1; D ambiguous. The ends were cut back, 0 bases at V and 5 bases at J, with 4 bases in the middle. The germline CDR1 and CDR2 sequences are MDHEN and SYDVKM. The CDR3 is 12 residues long. CDR3 nucleotides: TGTGCCAGCAGTTTATGGTTAACTGAAGCTTTCTTT. This translates into CASSLWLTEAFF.

This clonotype has a handful of counts. The junction differs from germline at one of its ends, possibly a read error. V and J are TRBV5-1 and TRBJ2-5; D tentatively reads TRBD1 or TRBD2 (5 bases each). Germline CDR1 reads SGHRS; CDR2 reads YFSETQ. There are 15 residues in the CDR3. The CDR3 spells CASSSGTLKEETQYF. Here the CDR3 DNA reads TGTGCCAGCAGTTCCGGGACCCTAAAAGAAGAGACCCAGTACTTC.

This clonotype was counted ten times or more. The chain joins TRBV30 to TRBJ2-7; no clear D gene. CDR1 and CDR2 from the germline V gene are GTSNPN and SVGIG (reference sequence). The V and J ends lost 2 bases and 2 bases respectively, with 7 bases between them. The CDR3 is 12 amino acids. DNA of the CDR3: TGTGCCTGGAGTATAACTGCCTACGAGCAGTACTTC. Protein sequence: CAWSITAYEQYF. Based on the CDR3 plus reference TRBV30 and TRBJ2-7, the full variable domain is SQTIHQWPATLVQPVGSPLSLECTVEGTSNPNLYWYRQAAGRGLQLLFYSVGIGQISSEVPQNLSASRPQDRQFILSSKKLLLSDSGFYLCAWSITAYEQYFGPGTRLTVT.

This clonotype was recorded at least ten times. The chain carries TRBV7-9 and TRBJ2-3; no definite D call. Trimming shortened V by 7 bases and J by 3 bases, and 11 bases separated the two germline ends. This CDR3 is 13 amino acids long. Germline V gene lookup returns CDR1 SEHNR and CDR2 FQNEAQ (reference sequence). The CDR3 here is CASTPPRTDTQYF. In nucleotides, the CDR3 is TGTGCCAGCACACCCCCGAGGACAGATACGCAGTATTTT. The complete variable domain, with remaining parts taken from reference TRBV7-9 and TRBJ2-3, reads DTGVSQNPRHKITKRGQNVTFRCDPISEHNRLYWYRQTLGQGPEFLTYFQNEAQLEKSRLLSDRFSAERPKGSFSTLEIQRTEQGDSAMYLCASTPPRTDTQYFGPGTRLTVL.

A note on this clonotype: It may be a read error: a sequence one base away is much more abundant. The chain links TRBV28 to TRBJ1-4; no clear D. This CDR3 contains 13 residues. Germline V lookup: CDR1 MDHEN, CDR2 SYDVKM. The CDR3: CGSRREQAGKLFF. In DNA, the CDR3 is TGTGGCAGCAGAAGAGAGCAAGCTGGAAAACTGTTTTTT.